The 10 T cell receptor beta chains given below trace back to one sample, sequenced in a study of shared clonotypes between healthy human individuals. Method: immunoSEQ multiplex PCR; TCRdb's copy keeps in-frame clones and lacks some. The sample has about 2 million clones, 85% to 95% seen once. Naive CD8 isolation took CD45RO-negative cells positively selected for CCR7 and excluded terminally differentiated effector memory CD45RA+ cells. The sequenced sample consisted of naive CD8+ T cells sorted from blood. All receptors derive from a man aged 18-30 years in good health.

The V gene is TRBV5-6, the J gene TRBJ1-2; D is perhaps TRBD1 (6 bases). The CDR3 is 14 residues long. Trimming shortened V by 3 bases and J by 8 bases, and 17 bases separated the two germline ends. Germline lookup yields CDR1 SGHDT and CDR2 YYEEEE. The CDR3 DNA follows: TGTGCCAGCAGCTCAGACAGGACGGACTGGGGCTACACCTTC. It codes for CASSSDRTDWGYTF.

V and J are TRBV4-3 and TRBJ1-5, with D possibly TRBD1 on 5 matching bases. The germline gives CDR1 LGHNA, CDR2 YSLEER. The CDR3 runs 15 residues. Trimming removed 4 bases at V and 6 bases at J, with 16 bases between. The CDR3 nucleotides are TGCGCCAGCAGCCGAACCTTCGGGGGAGGTCAGCCCCAGCATTTT. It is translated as CASSRTFGGGQPQHF.

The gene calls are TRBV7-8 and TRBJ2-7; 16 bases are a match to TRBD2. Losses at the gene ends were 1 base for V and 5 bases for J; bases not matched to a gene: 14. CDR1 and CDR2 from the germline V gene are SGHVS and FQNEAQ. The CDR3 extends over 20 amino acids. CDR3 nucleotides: TGTGCCAGCAGCTTAGGCTTGCTCGGGACTAGCGGGAGGGCAACTGACGAGCAGTACTTC. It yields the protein CASSLGLLGTSGRATDEQYF.

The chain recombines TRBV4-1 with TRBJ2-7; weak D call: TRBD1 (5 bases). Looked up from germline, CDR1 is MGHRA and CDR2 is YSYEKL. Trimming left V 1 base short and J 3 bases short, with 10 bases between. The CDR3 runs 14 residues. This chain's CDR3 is CASSQASGFYEQYF. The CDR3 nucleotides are TGCGCCAGCAGCCAAGCGTCAGGGTTCTACGAGCAGTACTTC.

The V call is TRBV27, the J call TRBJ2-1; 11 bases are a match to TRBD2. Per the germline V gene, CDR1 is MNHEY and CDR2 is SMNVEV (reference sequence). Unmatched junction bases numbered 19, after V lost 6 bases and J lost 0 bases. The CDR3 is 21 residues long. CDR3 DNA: TGTGCCAGCAGGGGTCTAGCGGGAGGCTCGACTATCCTAAGCTCCTACAATGAGCAGTTCTTC. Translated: CASRGLAGGSTILSSYNEQFF.

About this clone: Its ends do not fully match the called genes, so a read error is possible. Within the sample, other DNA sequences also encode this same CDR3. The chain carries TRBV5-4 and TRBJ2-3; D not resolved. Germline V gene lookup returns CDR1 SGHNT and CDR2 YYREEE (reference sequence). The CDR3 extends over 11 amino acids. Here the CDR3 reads CASSSTDTQYF. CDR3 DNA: TGTGCCAGCAGCAGCACCGATACGCAGTATTTT.

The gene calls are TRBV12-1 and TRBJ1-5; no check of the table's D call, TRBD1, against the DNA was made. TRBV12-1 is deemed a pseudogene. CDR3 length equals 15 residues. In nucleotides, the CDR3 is TGTGCCAGCAGCTTTCAAGACACAGGGGAACAGCCCCAGCATTTT. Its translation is CASSFQDTGEQPQHF.

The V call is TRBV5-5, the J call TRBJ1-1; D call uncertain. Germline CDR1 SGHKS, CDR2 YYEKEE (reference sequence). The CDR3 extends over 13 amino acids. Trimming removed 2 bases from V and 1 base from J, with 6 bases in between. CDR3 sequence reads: CASSFDANTEAFF. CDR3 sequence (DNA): TGTGCCAGCAGCTTTGACGCGAACACTGAAGCTTTCTTT. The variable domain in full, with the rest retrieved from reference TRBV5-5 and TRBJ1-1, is DAGVTQSPTHLIKTRGQQVTLRCSPISGHKSVSWYQQVLGQGPQFIFQYYEKEERGRGNFPDRFSARQFPNYSSELNVNALLLGDSALYLCASSFDANTEAFFGQGTRLTVV.

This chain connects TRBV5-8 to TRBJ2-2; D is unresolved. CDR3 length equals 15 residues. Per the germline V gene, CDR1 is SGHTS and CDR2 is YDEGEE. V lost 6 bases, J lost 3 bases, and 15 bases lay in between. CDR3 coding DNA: TGTGCCAGCACCCTGGGGATGACCCACACCGGGGAGCTGTTTTTT. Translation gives CASTLGMTHTGELFF.

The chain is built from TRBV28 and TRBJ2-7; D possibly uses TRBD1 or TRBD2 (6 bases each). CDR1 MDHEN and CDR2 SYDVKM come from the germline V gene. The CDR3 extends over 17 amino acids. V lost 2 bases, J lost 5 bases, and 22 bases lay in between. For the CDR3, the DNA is TGTGCCAGCAGTTTAACACATTTGGGGGGCCCCGACGACGAGCAGTACTTC. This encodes CASSLTHLGGPDDEQYF.